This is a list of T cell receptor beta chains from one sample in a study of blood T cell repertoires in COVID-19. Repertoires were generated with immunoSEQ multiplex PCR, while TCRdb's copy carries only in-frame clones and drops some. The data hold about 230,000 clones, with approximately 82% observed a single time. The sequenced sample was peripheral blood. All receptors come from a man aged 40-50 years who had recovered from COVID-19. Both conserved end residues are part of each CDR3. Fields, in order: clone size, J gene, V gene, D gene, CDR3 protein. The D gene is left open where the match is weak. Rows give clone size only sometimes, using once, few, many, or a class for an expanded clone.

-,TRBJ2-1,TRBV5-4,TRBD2,CASSGTSGGYNEQFF
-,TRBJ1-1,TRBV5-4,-,CASSQTGVQAFF
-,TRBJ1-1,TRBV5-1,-,CASSLLNRESGAFF
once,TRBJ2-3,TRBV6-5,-,CASSYNRESSDTQYF
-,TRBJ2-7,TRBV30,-,CAWSAGDYEQYF
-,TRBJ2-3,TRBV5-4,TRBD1,CASSSRTGSGDTQYF
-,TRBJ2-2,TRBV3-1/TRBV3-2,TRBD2,CASSLGGTDTGELFF
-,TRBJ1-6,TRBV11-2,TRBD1,CASSRRQGAVNSPLHF
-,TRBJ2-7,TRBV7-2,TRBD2,CASSPLFLTSGGEQYF
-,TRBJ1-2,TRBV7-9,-,CASSPMDQVSYGYTF
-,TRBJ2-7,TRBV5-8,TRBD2,CASCYSGRGAYEQYF
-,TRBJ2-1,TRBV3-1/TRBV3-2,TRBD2,CASSYSGSGYNEQFF
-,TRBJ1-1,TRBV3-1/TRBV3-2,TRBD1,CASSQQGAAEAFF
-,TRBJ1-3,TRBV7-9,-,CASRWDTSGNTIYF
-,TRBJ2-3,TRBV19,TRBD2,CATTGLGPGMADTQYF
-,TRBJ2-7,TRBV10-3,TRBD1,CAISGAGTASYEQYF
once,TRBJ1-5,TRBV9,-,CASSVVGAGPQHF
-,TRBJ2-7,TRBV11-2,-,CASSLAGTSIEQYF
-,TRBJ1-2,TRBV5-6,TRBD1,CASSFDRDRALYGYTF
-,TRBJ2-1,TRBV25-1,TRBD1,CASSELMGQGFGNEQFF
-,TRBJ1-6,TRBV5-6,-,CASSTGQNNSPLHF
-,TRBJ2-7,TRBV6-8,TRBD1,CASSGTGIFYEQYF
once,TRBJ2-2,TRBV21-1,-,CARETSGASTGELFF
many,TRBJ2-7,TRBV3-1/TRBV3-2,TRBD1,CASSHLTGFPYEQYF
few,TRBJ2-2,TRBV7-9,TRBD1,CASSFGQGTGELFF
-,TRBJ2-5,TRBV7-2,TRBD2,CASSFNSGGAGETQYF
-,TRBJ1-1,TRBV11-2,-,CASSPTGTPNTEAFF
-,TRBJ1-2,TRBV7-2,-,CASSGAGGAGYTF
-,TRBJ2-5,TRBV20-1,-,CSANKKETQYF
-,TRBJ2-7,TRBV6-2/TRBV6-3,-,CASSYSVLITAYEQYF
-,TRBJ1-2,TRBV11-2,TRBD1,CASSLGTGPGGYGYTF